This is a list of T cell receptor beta chains from one sample in a study of molecular identifiers for immune sequencing clone quantification. One entry per CDR3 protein results from TCRdb running MiXCR on the PCR reads. The sample holds 30,000 to 40,000 distinct CDR3 sequences, about a fifth seen once. The sample taken for sequencing was naive CD8+ T cells from blood, with Jurkat cell RNA spiked in. Source of these receptors: a human donor in good health. Some libraries in this study had Jurkat cell RNA spiked in. CDR3s include the opening cysteine and the closing phenylalanine or tryptophan. The order of the fields is clone size, J gene, V gene, D gene, CDR3 protein, CDR3 DNA. D genes are given only for firm matches. Clone sizes are given selectively: once, few, many, or a class where the clone is expanded.

clone_size: many
j_call: TRBJ2-6
v_call: TRBV4-3
d_call: TRBD1
cdr3_aa: CASTEGTGGSSGANVLTF
cdr3_nt: TGCGCCAGCACAGAGGGGACAGGGGGCTCCTCTGGGGCCAACGTCCTGACTTTC

clone_size: many
j_call: TRBJ2-7
v_call: TRBV6-1
d_call: NA
cdr3_aa: CASRSGFPKDEQYF
cdr3_nt: TGTGCCAGCAGGTCGGGATTCCCGAAGGACGAGCAGTACTTC

clone_size: few
j_call: TRBJ2-4
v_call: TRBV12-3/TRBV12-4
d_call: NA
cdr3_aa: CASSPRSSLNIQYF
cdr3_nt: TGTGCCAGCAGCCCTCGTTCGAGCCTGAACATTCAGTACTTC

clone_size: few
j_call: TRBJ2-7
v_call: TRBV27
d_call: NA
cdr3_aa: CASSPRGGATYEQYF
cdr3_nt: TGTGCCAGCAGTCCCCGTGGGGGGGCCACCTACGAGCAGTACTTC

clone_size: NA
j_call: TRBJ2-2
v_call: TRBV13
d_call: NA
cdr3_aa: CASSPQRKSSTGELFF
cdr3_nt: TGTGCCAGCAGCCCCCAAAGGAAAAGTTCAACCGGGGAGCTGTTTTTT

clone_size: few
j_call: TRBJ2-1
v_call: TRBV12-3/TRBV12-4
d_call: NA
cdr3_aa: CASSLRGNEQFF
cdr3_nt: TGTGCCAGCAGTTTAAGGGGGAATGAGCAGTTCTTC

clone_size: many
j_call: TRBJ2-3
v_call: TRBV27
d_call: NA
cdr3_aa: CASSLELASVTDTQYF
cdr3_nt: TGTGCCAGCAGTTTAGAGTTGGCTAGCGTTACAGATACGCAGTATTTT

clone_size: many
j_call: TRBJ1-2
v_call: TRBV5-4
d_call: NA
cdr3_aa: CASSLSGTYGYTF
cdr3_nt: TGTGCCAGCAGCTTGTCAGGAACCTATGGCTACACCTTC

clone_size: many
j_call: TRBJ2-7
v_call: TRBV7-2
d_call: NA
cdr3_aa: CASSSGTSYEQYF
cdr3_nt: TGTGCCAGCAGCTCTGGGACATCCTACGAGCAGTACTTC

clone_size: many
j_call: TRBJ2-3
v_call: TRBV5-1
d_call: NA
cdr3_aa: CASSSGLGERQYF
cdr3_nt: TGCGCCAGCAGTAGTGGACTGGGCGAGCGACAGTATTTT

clone_size: NA
j_call: TRBJ2-7
v_call: TRBV12-3/TRBV12-4
d_call: NA
cdr3_aa: CASSFMRPLGEQYF
cdr3_nt: TGTGCCAGCAGTTTTATGAGGCCTCTAGGCGAGCAGTACTTC

clone_size: many
j_call: TRBJ1-1
v_call: TRBV20-1
d_call: NA
cdr3_aa: CSARDWLGTEAFF
cdr3_nt: TGCAGTGCTAGAGATTGGCTGGGAACTGAAGCTTTCTTT

clone_size: many
j_call: TRBJ2-2
v_call: TRBV7-3
d_call: NA
cdr3_aa: CASSLTGSGELFF
cdr3_nt: TGTGCCAGCAGCTTAACAGGATCCGGGGAGCTGTTTTTT

clone_size: few
j_call: TRBJ2-7
v_call: TRBV20-1
d_call: TRBD2
cdr3_aa: CSARDGGGGEEQYF
cdr3_nt: TGCAGTGCTAGAGATGGGGGCGGGGGGGAGGAGCAGTACTTC

clone_size: few
j_call: TRBJ1-1
v_call: TRBV13
d_call: NA
cdr3_aa: CASSLGRGETTEAFF
cdr3_nt: TGTGCCAGCAGCTTGGGGAGGGGGGAGACCACTGAAGCTTTCTTT

clone_size: few
j_call: TRBJ2-7
v_call: TRBV7-9
d_call: NA
cdr3_aa: CASSLRTVPNSYEQYF
cdr3_nt: TGTGCCAGCAGCCTGAGGACAGTCCCAAACTCCTACGAGCAGTACTTC

clone_size: many
j_call: TRBJ2-2
v_call: TRBV4-3
d_call: NA
cdr3_aa: CASSQEQKTGELFF
cdr3_nt: TGCGCCAGCAGCCAAGAACAGAAGACCGGGGAGCTGTTTTTT

clone_size: many
j_call: TRBJ2-2
v_call: TRBV19
d_call: NA
cdr3_aa: CASSWGFGELFF
cdr3_nt: TGTGCCAGTAGTTGGGGTTTCGGGGAGCTGTTTTTT

clone_size: many
j_call: TRBJ2-3
v_call: TRBV4-3
d_call: NA
cdr3_aa: CASSRSIETTDTQYF
cdr3_nt: TGCGCCAGCAGCCGTTCAATCGAGACTACAGATACGCAGTATTTT

clone_size: medium-sized
j_call: TRBJ1-5
v_call: TRBV7-2
d_call: NA
cdr3_aa: CASSNGGGHQPQHF
cdr3_nt: TGTGCCAGCAGTAACGGAGGCGGTCATCAGCCCCAGCATTTT

clone_size: NA
j_call: TRBJ2-3
v_call: TRBV10-3
d_call: TRBD2
cdr3_aa: CAISVAGYTDTQYF
cdr3_nt: TGTGCCATCAGTGTAGCGGGGTACACAGATACGCAGTATTTT

clone_size: many
j_call: TRBJ2-3
v_call: TRBV25-1
d_call: NA
cdr3_aa: CASSEYGTSTDTQYF
cdr3_nt: TGTGCCAGCAGTGAATACGGGACTAGCACAGATACGCAGTATTTT

clone_size: many
j_call: TRBJ2-7
v_call: TRBV4-3
d_call: NA
cdr3_aa: CASSRWVGNEQYF
cdr3_nt: TGCGCCAGCAGCCGGTGGGTTGGGAACGAGCAGTACTTC

clone_size: many
j_call: TRBJ2-3
v_call: TRBV11-2
d_call: TRBD1
cdr3_aa: CASSFGTGKPRDTQYF
cdr3_nt: TGTGCCAGCAGCTTCGGGACAGGAAAACCCAGAGATACGCAGTATTTT

clone_size: many
j_call: TRBJ2-3
v_call: TRBV27
d_call: TRBD2
cdr3_aa: CASRLGLAGRTDTQYF
cdr3_nt: TGTGCCAGCAGACTAGGACTAGCGGGACGCACAGATACGCAGTATTTT

clone_size: many
j_call: TRBJ2-1
v_call: TRBV29-1
d_call: NA
cdr3_aa: CSVEVLGDNEQFF
cdr3_nt: TGCAGCGTTGAAGTGTTGGGGGACAATGAGCAGTTCTTC

clone_size: few
j_call: TRBJ1-2
v_call: TRBV27
d_call: NA
cdr3_aa: CASSLSGTNYGYTF
cdr3_nt: TGTGCCAGCAGTTTATCCGGAACTAACTATGGCTACACCTTC

clone_size: many
j_call: TRBJ2-7
v_call: TRBV4-3
d_call: TRBD1
cdr3_aa: CASSRDRGHEQYF
cdr3_nt: TGCGCCAGCAGCCGGGACAGGGGGCATGAGCAGTACTTC

clone_size: many
j_call: TRBJ1-1
v_call: TRBV19
d_call: NA
cdr3_aa: CASSATGAYTEAFF
cdr3_nt: TGTGCCAGTAGTGCGACGGGCGCATACACTGAAGCTTTCTTT

clone_size: many
j_call: TRBJ2-5
v_call: TRBV7-6
d_call: NA
cdr3_aa: CASSLAIWRDDDQETQYF
cdr3_nt: TGTGCCAGCAGCTTAGCGATTTGGCGGGACGACGACCAAGAGACCCAGTACTTC

clone_size: many
j_call: TRBJ2-6
v_call: TRBV6-5
d_call: TRBD2
cdr3_aa: CASSYGRGFGANVLTF
cdr3_nt: TGTGCCAGCAGTTACGGGAGGGGCTTTGGGGCCAACGTCCTGACTTTC

clone_size: many
j_call: TRBJ2-3
v_call: TRBV27
d_call: TRBD1
cdr3_aa: CASSIRDRVTDTQYF
cdr3_nt: TGTGCCAGCAGTATCCGGGACAGGGTAACAGATACGCAGTATTTT

clone_size: many
j_call: TRBJ2-7
v_call: TRBV4-3
d_call: NA
cdr3_aa: CASSQDANFGEQYF
cdr3_nt: TGCGCCAGCAGCCAAGATGCCAATTTTGGCGAGCAGTACTTC

clone_size: many
j_call: TRBJ2-1
v_call: TRBV7-9
d_call: NA
cdr3_aa: CASSAGIPWNEQFF
cdr3_nt: TGTGCCAGCAGTGCGGGTATCCCTTGGAATGAGCAGTTCTTC

clone_size: few
j_call: TRBJ1-2
v_call: TRBV4-3
d_call: NA
cdr3_aa: CASSQDSPLNYGYTF
cdr3_nt: TGCGCCAGCAGCCAAGATTCGCCTCTTAACTATGGCTACACCTTC

clone_size: NA
j_call: TRBJ1-1
v_call: TRBV21-1
d_call: NA
cdr3_aa: CASSPSDDTEAFF
cdr3_nt: TGTGCCAGCAGCCCCTCCGATGACACTGAAGCTTTCTTT

clone_size: many
j_call: TRBJ2-2
v_call: TRBV13
d_call: TRBD1
cdr3_aa: CASSSHHGTGVTGELFF
cdr3_nt: TGTGCCAGCAGCTCACACCACGGGACAGGGGTTACCGGGGAGCTGTTTTTT

clone_size: many
j_call: TRBJ1-2
v_call: TRBV7-9
d_call: NA
cdr3_aa: CASTTAGAGYTF
cdr3_nt: TGTGCCAGCACCACAGCAGGGGCTGGCTACACCTTC

clone_size: NA
j_call: TRBJ2-1
v_call: TRBV27
d_call: TRBD2
cdr3_aa: CASSLTLAGGNEQFF
cdr3_nt: TGTGCCAGCAGTTTAACCCTAGCGGGGGGTAATGAGCAGTTCTTC

clone_size: many
j_call: TRBJ2-2
v_call: TRBV20-1
d_call: TRBD2
cdr3_aa: CSARGSGMFTGELFF
cdr3_nt: TGCAGTGCTAGAGGTAGCGGGATGTTCACCGGGGAGCTGTTTTTT

clone_size: medium-sized
j_call: TRBJ2-5
v_call: TRBV4-3
d_call: NA
cdr3_aa: CASSQGVQETQYF
cdr3_nt: TGCGCCAGCAGCCAAGGCGTTCAAGAGACCCAGTACTTC

clone_size: many
j_call: TRBJ2-7
v_call: TRBV20-1
d_call: TRBD2
cdr3_aa: CSARDPGLAGVFVSYEQYF
cdr3_nt: TGCAGTGCTAGAGACCCGGGACTAGCGGGAGTTTTCGTCTCCTACGAGCAGTACTTC

clone_size: many
j_call: TRBJ2-7
v_call: TRBV7-9
d_call: NA
cdr3_aa: CASSLVWGDSYF
cdr3_nt: TGTGCCAGCAGCTTAGTTTGGGGGGATTCTTACTTC

clone_size: many
j_call: TRBJ2-3
v_call: TRBV7-3
d_call: TRBD2
cdr3_aa: CASRPTSATDTQYF
cdr3_nt: TGTGCCAGCAGGCCCACTAGCGCCACAGATACGCAGTATTTT

clone_size: many
j_call: TRBJ2-3
v_call: TRBV3-1
d_call: TRBD1
cdr3_aa: CASSHDAPGQGRDTQYF
cdr3_nt: TGTGCCAGCAGCCACGATGCACCGGGACAGGGGAGAGATACGCAGTATTTT

clone_size: medium-sized
j_call: TRBJ2-3
v_call: TRBV20-1
d_call: NA
cdr3_aa: CSAHSTDTQYF
cdr3_nt: TGCAGTGCTCACTCCACAGATACGCAGTATTTT

clone_size: many
j_call: TRBJ2-1
v_call: TRBV19
d_call: TRBD1
cdr3_aa: CASSLGQGLVNEQFF
cdr3_nt: TGTGCCAGTAGTCTTGGACAGGGGCTAGTTAATGAGCAGTTCTTC

clone_size: many
j_call: TRBJ2-3
v_call: TRBV27
d_call: NA
cdr3_aa: CASSLAGTDTQYF
cdr3_nt: TGTGCCAGCAGCTTAGCGGGCACAGATACGCAGTATTTT